This record covers a single T cell receptor (beta chain). The antigen remains undetermined. The table came from immunoSEQ multiplex PCR; TCRdb's copy has only in-frame clones and leaves some out. The table has 14,000 to 15,000 clones, roughly 77% seen once. This record belongs to a study of OX40 agonist ivuxolimab in advanced cancers. Study-level information: Patients undergoing dose escalation presented with hepatocellular carcinoma, melanoma, renal cell or head and neck cancer. Two patients with cutaneous melanoma and one with hepatocellular carcinoma, three in total, showed partial responses.

Overall study findings and caveats: Circulating CD4+ and CD8+ T cells showed clonal expansion by week 6 at 0.1 to 3.0 mg/kg. Expanded clones were, on average, more numerous in CD8+ T cells than in CD4+.

The length of the CDR3 is 15 residues. J was trimmed by 0 bases and V by 4 bases; bases with no gene match: 2. Germline V gene data show CDR1 as SGHAT and CDR2 as FQNNGV. The rearrangement uses TRBV11-2 and TRBJ2-3; TRBD2 matches 9 bases. Material: CD4+ or CD8+ T cells sorted from blood, obtained in a trial of the OX40 agonist ivuxolimab. The sequence was collected from an adult with an advanced solid tumor such as melanoma, head and neck, liver or kidney cancer. The CDR3 DNA is TGTGCCAGCAGCTGGCTAGCGGGGAGCACAGATACGCAGTATTTT. It yields the protein CASSWLAGSTDTQYF.